What follows is one T cell receptor beta chain and its context. Its antigen is unknown. The sample originates from a study of cytomegalovirus exposure and HLA in healthy donors. General observations from the study: Earlier analysis found most TCR beta V segments productive about 87% or about 30% of the time.

Researchers ran the PCR with 60 Vbeta and 13 Jbeta primers. Clones were sequenced by immunoSEQ multiplex PCR, and TCRdb holds only the in-frame ones, with some missing. The listing records 70,000 to 100,000 clones. This CDR3 region has 17 residues. Germline V gene data show CDR1 as SEHNR and CDR2 as FQNEAQ (reference sequence). Trimming took 11 bases from V and 2 from J, leaving 26 bases between them. The rearrangement uses TRBV7-9 and TRBJ2-3; D perhaps matches TRBD1 (5 bases). Sequencing input: PBMCs. The origin of this receptor is a man younger than 35 in good health and CMV-seropositive. For the CDR3, the DNA is TGTGCCGGGGTTGGGCTAGTATCGTCAGGGTTCACAGATACGCAGTATTTT. Its translation: CAGVGLVSSGFTDTQYF.